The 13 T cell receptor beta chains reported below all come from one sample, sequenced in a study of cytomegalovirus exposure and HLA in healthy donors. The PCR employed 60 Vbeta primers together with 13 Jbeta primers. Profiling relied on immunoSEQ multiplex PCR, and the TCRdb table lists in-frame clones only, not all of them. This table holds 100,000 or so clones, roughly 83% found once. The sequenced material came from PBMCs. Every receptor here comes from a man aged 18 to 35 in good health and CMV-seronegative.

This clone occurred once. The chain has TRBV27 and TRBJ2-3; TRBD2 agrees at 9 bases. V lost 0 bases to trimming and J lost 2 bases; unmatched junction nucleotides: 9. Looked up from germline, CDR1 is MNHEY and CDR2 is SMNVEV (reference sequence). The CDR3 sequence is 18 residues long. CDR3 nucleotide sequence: TGTGCCAGCAGTTTATCCTACCCGACTAGCGGCTACACAGATACGCAGTATTTT. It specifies CASSLSYPTSGYTDTQYF.

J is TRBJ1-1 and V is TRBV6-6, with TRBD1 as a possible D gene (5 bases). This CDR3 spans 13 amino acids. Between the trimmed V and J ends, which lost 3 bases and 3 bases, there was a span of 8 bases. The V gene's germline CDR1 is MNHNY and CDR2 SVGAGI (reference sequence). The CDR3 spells CASSYPTDTEAFF. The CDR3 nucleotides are TGTGCCAGCAGTTATCCGACAGACACTGAAGCTTTCTTT.

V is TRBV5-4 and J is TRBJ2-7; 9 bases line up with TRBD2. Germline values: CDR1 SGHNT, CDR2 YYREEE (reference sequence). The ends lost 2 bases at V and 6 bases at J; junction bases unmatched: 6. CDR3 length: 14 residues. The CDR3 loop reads CASSLPSGMGEQYF. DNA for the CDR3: TGTGCCAGCAGCTTACCTAGCGGGATGGGCGAGCAGTACTTC.

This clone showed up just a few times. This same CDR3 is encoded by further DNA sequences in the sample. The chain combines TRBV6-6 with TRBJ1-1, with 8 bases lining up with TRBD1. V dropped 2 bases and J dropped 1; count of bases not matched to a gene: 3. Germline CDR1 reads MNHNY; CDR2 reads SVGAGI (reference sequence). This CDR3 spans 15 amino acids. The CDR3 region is CASSYLGQGNTEAFF. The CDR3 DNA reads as TGTGCCAGCAGTTACCTTGGACAGGGGAACACTGAAGCTTTCTTT.

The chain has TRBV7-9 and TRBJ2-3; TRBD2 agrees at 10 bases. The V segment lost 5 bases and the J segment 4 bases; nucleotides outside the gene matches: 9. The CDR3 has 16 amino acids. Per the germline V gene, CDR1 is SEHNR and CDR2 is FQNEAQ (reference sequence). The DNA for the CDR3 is TGTGCCAGCAGCCTGGGGGCTAGCGGGAGTGCAGATACGCAGTATTTT. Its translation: CASSLGASGSADTQYF.

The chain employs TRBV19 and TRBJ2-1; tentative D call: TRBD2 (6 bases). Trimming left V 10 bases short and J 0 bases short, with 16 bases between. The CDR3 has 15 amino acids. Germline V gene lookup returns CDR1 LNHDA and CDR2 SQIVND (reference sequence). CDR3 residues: CATATSSLSYNEQFF. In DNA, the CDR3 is TGTGCCACAGCTACTAGCTCCCTCTCCTACAATGAGCAGTTCTTC.

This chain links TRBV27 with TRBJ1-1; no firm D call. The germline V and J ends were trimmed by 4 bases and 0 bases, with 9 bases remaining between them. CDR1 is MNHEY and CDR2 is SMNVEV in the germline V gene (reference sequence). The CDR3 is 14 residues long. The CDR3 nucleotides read TGTGCCAGCAGTTCCAACACCGTGAACACTGAAGCTTTCTTT. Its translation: CASSSNTVNTEAFF.

The CDR3 sequence is CASLTSGGGTSFPYEQYF. CDR3 DNA: TGCGCCAGCCTCACCTCAGGAGGTGGGACTAGCTTCCCCTACGAGCAGTACTTC. V and J are TRBV10-1 and TRBJ2-7; 9 nucleotides line up with TRBD2. This CDR3 is 18 amino acids long. The ends lost 8 bases at V and 2 bases at J; junction bases unmatched: 19. Germline V gives CDR1 WNHNN, CDR2 SYGVQD (reference sequence).

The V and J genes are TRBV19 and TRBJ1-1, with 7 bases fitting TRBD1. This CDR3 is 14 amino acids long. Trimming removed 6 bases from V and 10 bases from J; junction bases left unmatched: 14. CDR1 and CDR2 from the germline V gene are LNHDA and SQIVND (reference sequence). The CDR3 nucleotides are TGTGCCAGTAGGAACCGGGACAGAGCCCGTGGAGCTTTCTTT. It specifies CASRNRDRARGAFF. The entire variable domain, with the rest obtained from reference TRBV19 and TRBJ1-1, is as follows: DGGITQSPKYLFRKEGQNVTLSCEQNLNHDAMYWYRQDPGQGLRLIYYSQIVNDFQKGDIAEGYSVSREKKESFPLTVTSAQKNPTAFYLCASRNRDRARGAFFGQGTRLTVV.

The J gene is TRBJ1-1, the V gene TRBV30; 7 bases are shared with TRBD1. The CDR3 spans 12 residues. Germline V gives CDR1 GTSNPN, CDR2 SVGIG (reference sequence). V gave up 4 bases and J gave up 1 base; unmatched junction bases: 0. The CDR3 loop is CAWNRGNTEAFF. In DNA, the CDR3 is TGTGCCTGGAACAGGGGGAACACTGAAGCTTTCTTT.

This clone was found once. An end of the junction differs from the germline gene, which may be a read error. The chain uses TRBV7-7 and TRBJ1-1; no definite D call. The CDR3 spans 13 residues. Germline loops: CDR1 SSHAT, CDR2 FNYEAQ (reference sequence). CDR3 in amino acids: CASSFSEYTEAFF. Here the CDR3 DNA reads TGTGCTAGCAGCTTCTCCGAGTACACTGAAGCTTTCTTT.

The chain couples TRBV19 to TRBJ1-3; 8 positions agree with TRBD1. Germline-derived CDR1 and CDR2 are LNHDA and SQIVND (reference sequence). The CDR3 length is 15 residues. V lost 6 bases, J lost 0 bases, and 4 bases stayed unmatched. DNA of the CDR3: TGTGCCAGTAGCCCTGGGACAGGCTCTGGAAACACCATATATTTT. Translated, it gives CASSPGTGSGNTIYF.

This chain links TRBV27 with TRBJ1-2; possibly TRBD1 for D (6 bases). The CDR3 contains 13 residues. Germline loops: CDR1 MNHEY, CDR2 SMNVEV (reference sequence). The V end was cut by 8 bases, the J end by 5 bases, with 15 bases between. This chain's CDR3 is CASGRGAIYGYTF. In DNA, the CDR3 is TGTGCCAGCGGGCGGGGGGCGATTTATGGCTACACCTTC.